This T cell receptor (beta chain) was profiled in a study of blood T cell repertoires in COVID-19. For the study at large: There were acute and convalescent COVID-19 samples, and they came from the United States, Italy and Spain. From T cells, B-cell-depleted T cells, or PBMCs came the material, which was cDNA or gDNA.

CDR3 length: 13 amino acids. Germline CDR1 MNHEY, CDR2 SVGAGI. J gave up 8 bases and V 7 bases, and 8 bases lay outside the gene matches. The assay was immunoSEQ multiplex PCR, and TCRdb's table has in-frame clones only and misses some. The table shows around 250,000 clones, with nearly 85% occurring only once. Sequencing was carried out using peripheral blood. The TCR sequence derives from a human donor in a cohort sampled during active COVID-19. V usage is TRBV6-5 and J usage is TRBJ1-2; 9 bases are a match to TRBD1. CDR3 coding DNA: TGTGCCAGCAACCCCCTGGGGACAGGGGGCTACACCTTC. Translation: CASNPLGTGGYTF.